This passage covers 8 T cell receptor beta chains from one sample sequenced in a study of T cell repertoires in cytomegalovirus infection. TCRdb analysed the reads with MiXCR anew, one entry per CDR3 protein. This sample yields a few hundred thousand distinct CDR3 sequences, of which more than 8% are seen a single time; 3.5% to 4.5% belongs to the top ten. Sequences were obtained from PBMCs. These receptors originate from a human donor in good health (CMV status not recorded). Some clones in this sample may be carry-over from other donors' samples.

This clonotype has ten or more counts. The chain recombines TRBV7-2 with TRBJ1-1; D might be TRBD1 (5 bases). This CDR3 has 19 amino acids. Germline lookup yields CDR1 SGHTA and CDR2 FQGNSA. V was clipped by 5 bases and J by 4 bases, with 29 bases between them. The CDR3 DNA reads as TGTGCCAGCAGCCCCCCACCCTTAGCCCGGGGGGTTAGAAGCACTGAAGCTTTCTTT. Protein product: CASSPPPLARGVRSTEAFF.

Ten or more counts support this clonotype. The V call is TRBV11-1, the J call TRBJ1-1; no firm D call. Germline V gene data show CDR1 as SGHAT and CDR2 as FQDESV (reference sequence). CDR3 length equals 13 residues. The V end was cut by 3 bases, the J end by 1 base, with 6 bases between. CDR3 in amino acids: CASSFPGNTEAFF. The CDR3 DNA reads as TGTGCCAGCAGCTTCCCGGGGAACACTGAAGCTTTCTTT.

This clonotype was recorded a few times. The gene calls are TRBV24-1 and TRBJ1-1, with a possible D match to TRBD1 (6 bases). Germline CDR1 is KGHDR and CDR2 is SFDVKD. The ends were cut back, 1 base at V and 3 bases at J, with 20 bases in the middle. CDR3 length: 18 amino acids. Written as DNA, the CDR3 is TGTGCCACCAGTGATTTTAAGCGGGCAGGGGAGATGTACACTGAAGCTTTCTTT. Its protein is CATSDFKRAGEMYTEAFF.

The genes are TRBV19 and TRBJ2-7; D uncertain. Germline V gene sequence: CDR1 LNHDA, CDR2 SQIVND (reference sequence). Trimming cost V 11 bases and J 2 bases, with 16 bases left between them. This CDR3 comprises 13 residues. The CDR3 reads CACMGGRPYEQYF. The CDR3 DNA follows: TGTGCCTGCATGGGTGGACGGCCCTACGAGCAGTACTTC.

A few counts support this clonotype. The chain recombines TRBV28 with TRBJ1-1; D uncertain. Trimming stripped 3 bases from V and 3 bases from J, with 8 bases between. The CDR3 is made up of 13 amino acids. Looked up from germline, CDR1 is MDHEN and CDR2 is SYDVKM. This CDR3 is CASSLFLDTEAFF. CDR3 bases: TGTGCCAGCAGTTTGTTCCTTGACACTGAAGCTTTCTTT. Supplemented by reference TRBV28 and TRBJ1-1, the full variable domain reads DVKVTQSSRYLVKRTGEKVFLECVQDMDHENMFWYRQDPGLGLRLIYFSYDVKMKEKGDIPEGYSVSREKKERFSLILESASTNQTSMYLCASSLFLDTEAFFGQGTRLTVV.

The sample holds a few counts of this clonotype. The chain carries TRBV11-1 and TRBJ2-3, with a tentative D call TRBD2 (5 bases). Trimming removed 10 bases at V and 3 bases at J, with 17 bases between. Per germline, CDR1 SGHAT and CDR2 FQDESV (reference sequence). The CDR3 is 14 residues long. The CDR3 spells CAISLRGLTDTQYF. The CDR3 nucleotides are TGTGCCATTTCCCTCCGGGGTTTGACAGATACGCAGTATTTT.

In its sample, this clonotype was seen many times. The chain combines TRBV7-9 with TRBJ1-6; 8 bases match TRBD1. The V gene's germline CDR1 is SEHNR and CDR2 FQNEAQ (reference sequence). The CDR3 covers 15 residues. J was trimmed by 7 bases and V by 5 bases; bases with no gene match: 7. Here the CDR3 reads CASSPRTGNNSPLHF. CDR3 bases: TGTGCCAGCAGCCCTCGGACAGGGAACAATTCACCCCTCCACTTT.

The V gene is TRBV15, the J gene TRBJ2-1; 7 nucleotides line up with TRBD1. The CDR3 sequence is 15 residues long. V lost 2 bases to trimming and J lost 5 bases; unmatched junction nucleotides: 6. CDR1 LNHNV and CDR2 YYDKDF come from the germline V gene (reference sequence). CDR3 residues: CATSRLPGQHNEQFF. CDR3 bases: TGTGCCACCAGCAGATTACCGGGACAGCACAATGAGCAGTTCTTC.